The 18 T cell receptor beta chains presented below share a single source sample, sequenced in a study of cytomegalovirus exposure and HLA in healthy donors. The study ran its PCR with 60 Vbeta and 13 Jbeta primers. Sequencing was performed with immunoSEQ multiplex PCR; in TCRdb, only in-frame clones are kept and a portion is missing. The sample records 170,000 or so clones, about four fifths being singletons. Sequenced material: PBMCs. These receptors were collected from a man aged 25 to 40 in good health and CMV-seropositive.

The chain is built from TRBV7-2 and TRBJ2-4; a possible D gene is TRBD2 (5 bases). V lost 2 bases to trimming and J lost 1 base, with 9 bases between them. CDR3 length: 15 residues. Germline-derived CDR1 and CDR2 are SGHTA and FQGNSA. CDR3 nucleotide sequence: TGTGCCAGCAGCTTAAGCGGCAACGCCAAAAACATTCAGTACTTC. This sequence encodes CASSLSGNAKNIQYF.

The chain carries TRBV19 and TRBJ2-1, with 8 bases aligning to TRBD2. The CDR3 runs to 14 residues. Germline V CDR1 and CDR2: LNHDA, SQIVND (reference sequence). V was pared by 7 bases and J by 4 bases, with 6 bases of the junction left unmatched. The CDR3 coding sequence is TGTGCCAGTAACCCGGGAGGGCGGTACAATGAGCAGTTCTTC. Its translation: CASNPGGRYNEQFF.

The J gene is TRBJ2-1, the V gene TRBV6-6; D is possibly TRBD1 (5 bases). The germline CDR1 and CDR2 sequences are MNHNY and SVGAGI (reference sequence). Deletions cut 2 bases from V and 2 bases from J, with 10 bases between. CDR3 length: 15 amino acids. CDR3 protein: CASSYGAVTYNEQFF. CDR3 bases: TGTGCCAGCAGTTACGGGGCGGTTACCTACAATGAGCAGTTCTTC.

The gene calls are TRBV6-5 and TRBJ1-1; a weak D match, TRBD1 (6 bases). With 4 bases removed from V and 0 bases from J, the gap between germline ends came to 12 bases. The CDR3 is 15 amino acids. Germline lookup yields CDR1 MNHEY and CDR2 SVGAGI. CDR3 region: CASSLSWGLNTEAFF. The CDR3 nucleotides are TGTGCCAGCAGTTTATCGTGGGGGCTGAACACTGAAGCTTTCTTT.

The chain carries TRBV19 and TRBJ1-1, with 9 bases matching TRBD1. Germline V CDR1 and CDR2: LNHDA, SQIVND (reference sequence). This CDR3 region has 18 residues. Unmatched junction bases numbered 13, after V lost 0 bases and J lost 5 bases. The CDR3 here is CASSIDQQYRGLETEAFF. In DNA, the CDR3 is TGTGCCAGTAGTATAGACCAGCAGTACAGGGGGCTGGAGACTGAAGCTTTCTTT.

The chain uses TRBV6-1 and TRBJ2-3; tentatively, D is TRBD1 (5 bases). The CDR3 loop spans 15 amino acids. Deletions cut 10 bases from V and 6 bases from J, with 23 bases between. Looked up from germline, CDR1 is MNHNS and CDR2 is SASEGT. CDR3 region: CATTAAATDTDTQYF. DNA for the CDR3: TGTGCCACCACGGCGGCGGCGACAGACACGGATACGCAGTATTTT.

J is TRBJ2-2 and V is TRBV6-6, with 7 bases aligning to TRBD2. This CDR3 has 16 residues. The V and J ends lost 0 bases and 2 bases, in that order; junction bases with no gene match: 3. Looked up from germline, CDR1 is MNHNY and CDR2 is SVGAGI (reference sequence). CDR3 in DNA: TGTGCCAGCAGTTACTCTCCTAGCGGAAACACCGGGGAGCTGTTTTTT. Amino acid sequence: CASSYSPSGNTGELFF.

The chain has TRBV6-5 and TRBJ2-7, with D possibly TRBD2 on 6 matching bases. The germline V gene has CDR1 MNHEY and CDR2 SVGAGI. CDR3 length: 14 residues. Trimming removed 2 bases at V and 2 bases at J, with 10 bases between. The CDR3 protein is CASSYGRTAYEQYF. For the CDR3, the DNA is TGTGCCAGCAGTTACGGGAGGACGGCCTACGAGCAGTACTTC.

The chain links TRBV5-1 to TRBJ2-5; TRBD1 aligns across 8 bases. There are 14 residues in the CDR3. J lost 4 bases, V lost 2 bases, and 4 bases had no gene match. CDR1 is SGHRS and CDR2 is YFSETQ in the germline V gene. In DNA form, the CDR3 reads TGCGCCAGCAGCTTAAACGACAGGGGAGAGACCCAGTACTTC. Its protein is CASSLNDRGETQYF.

The CDR3 region is CSVGTGTTLYNEQFF. The CDR3 bases are TGCAGCGTCGGGACCGGGACTACCCTATACAATGAGCAGTTCTTC. The rearrangement joins TRBV29-1 to TRBJ2-1; 7 positions match TRBD2. The CDR3 runs 15 residues. Germline V gives CDR1 SQVTM, CDR2 ANQGSEA. V was clipped by 6 bases and J by 4 bases; unmatched bases: 12.

The chain joins TRBV5-1 to TRBJ2-7; TRBD1 matches 9 bases. V gave up 5 bases and J gave up 3 bases; unmatched junction bases: 9. The CDR3 runs to 15 residues. Per germline, CDR1 SGHRS and CDR2 YFSETQ. For the CDR3, the DNA is TGCGCCAGCAGGCCCGGGACAGGGCTTTTCTACGAGCAGTACTTC. Translated: CASRPGTGLFYEQYF.

The chain has TRBV15 and TRBJ2-1; TRBD1 matches 9 bases. Germline assignment: CDR1 LNHNV and CDR2 YYDKDF (reference sequence). The CDR3 runs to 18 residues. V shed 4 bases and J 2 bases; nucleotides not matched to a gene: 12. Here the CDR3 reads CATSTYRDRARPYNEQFF. The CDR3, as DNA: TGTGCCACCAGCACCTACCGGGACAGGGCACGACCCTACAATGAGCAGTTCTTC.

The CDR3 loop reads CASSSGTIGEKLFF. The CDR3 bases are TGTGCCAGCAGCTCCGGGACAATCGGTGAAAAACTGTTTTTT. J is TRBJ1-4 and V is TRBV7-6; the D gene is possibly TRBD1 (6 bases). The germline gives CDR1 SGHVS, CDR2 FNYEAQ. This CDR3 contains 14 residues. The ends were cut back, 4 bases at V and 7 bases at J, with 13 bases in the middle.

This rearrangement joins TRBV27 to TRBJ2-7, with 10 bases matching TRBD1. The CDR3 spans 17 residues. Germline CDR1 is MNHEY and CDR2 is SMNVEV (reference sequence). The trim removed 3 bases at V and 4 bases at J, leaving 12 bases unmatched. The DNA for the CDR3 is TGTGCCAGCAGTTTCATCCCCCTAGGGGACAGGGGTTACGAGCAGTACTTC. It encodes CASSFIPLGDRGYEQYF.

This sequence joins TRBV7-9 and TRBJ2-7; 7 nucleotides line up with TRBD2. CDR3 length: 15 amino acids. CDR1 and CDR2 from the germline V gene are SEHNR and FQNEAQ (reference sequence). J lost 6 bases, V lost 5 bases, and 13 bases had no gene match. The CDR3 bases are TGTGCCAGCAGCCCCCCTGTCAGGGAGCGGGGCGAGCAGTACTTC. Protein product: CASSPPVRERGEQYF.

The chain employs TRBV19 and TRBJ1-4; 9 nucleotides agree with TRBD1. Germline loops: CDR1 LNHDA, CDR2 SQIVND (reference sequence). The CDR3 totals 16 residues. The ends lost 7 bases at V and 5 bases at J; junction bases unmatched: 11. CDR3 residues: CASNNEQGARNEKLFF. As DNA, the CDR3 is TGTGCCAGTAATAACGAACAGGGGGCTAGGAATGAAAAACTGTTTTTT.

This clone occurred a few times. V and J are TRBV6-5 and TRBJ1-3; D is unclear. Trimming shortened V by 2 bases and J by 0 bases, and 11 bases separated the two germline ends. The germline gives CDR1 MNHEY, CDR2 SVGAGI. The CDR3 loop spans 16 amino acids. CDR3: CASSYRFPGSGNTIYF. The CDR3 DNA follows: TGTGCCAGCAGTTACCGGTTTCCTGGCTCTGGAAACACCATATATTTT.

The chain carries TRBV9 and TRBJ1-1; D is possibly TRBD1 (6 bases). Looked up from germline, CDR1 is SGDLS and CDR2 is YYNGEE. The germline V and J ends were trimmed by 3 bases and 3 bases, with 15 bases remaining between them. This CDR3 contains 15 residues. CDR3 protein: CASSGRGGGYTEAFF. The CDR3 nucleotides are TGTGCCAGCAGCGGGAGAGGGGGAGGGTACACTGAAGCTTTCTTT. Complete variable domain (other parts from reference TRBV9 and TRBJ1-1): DSGVTQTPKHLITATGQRVTLRCSPRSGDLSVYWYQQSLDQGLQFLIQYYNGEERAKGNILERFSAQQFPDLHSELNLSSLELGDSALYFCASSGRGGGYTEAFFGQGTRLTVV.